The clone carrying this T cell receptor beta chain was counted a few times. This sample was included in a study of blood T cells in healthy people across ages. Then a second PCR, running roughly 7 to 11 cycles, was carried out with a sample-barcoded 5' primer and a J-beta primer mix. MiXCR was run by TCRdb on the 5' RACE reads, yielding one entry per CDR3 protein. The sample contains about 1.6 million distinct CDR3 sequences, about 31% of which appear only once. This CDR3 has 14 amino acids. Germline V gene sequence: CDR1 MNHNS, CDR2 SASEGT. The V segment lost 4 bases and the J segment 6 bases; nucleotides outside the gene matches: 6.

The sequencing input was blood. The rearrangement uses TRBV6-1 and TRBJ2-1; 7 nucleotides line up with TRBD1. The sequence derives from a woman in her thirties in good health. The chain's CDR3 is CASSADRDGNEQFF. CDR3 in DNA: TGTGCCAGCAGTGCAGACAGGGACGGCAATGAGCAGTTCTTC.